Following are 8 T cell receptor beta chains from one sample sequenced in a study of molecular identifiers for immune sequencing clone quantification. TCRdb recomputed calls from the PCR reads with MiXCR, one row per CDR3 protein. Among some 66,000 distinct CDR3 sequences listed, around a fifth were seen once. Sequencing used naive CD8+ T cells from blood, with Jurkat cell RNA spiked in. Stated subset: FACS-sorted CD8+CD4-CCR7+CD45RA+ naive T cells. The receptors here all came from a human donor in good health. Some libraries in this study had Jurkat cell RNA spiked in.

This chain connects TRBV4-2 to TRBJ2-1; 10 nucleotides align to TRBD2. Germline V gene lookup returns CDR1 LGHNA and CDR2 YNFKEQ. The V segment lost 3 bases and the J segment 4 bases; nucleotides outside the gene matches: 12. This CDR3 has 18 amino acids. Here the CDR3 reads CASSQEQTGTSAYNEQFF. The CDR3 DNA is TGTGCCAGCAGCCAGGAGCAAACCGGGACTAGCGCTTACAATGAGCAGTTCTTC.

Regarding this clonotype: One base away lies a much larger clone, so this may be a sequencing read error. The rearrangement uses TRBV7-9 and TRBJ2-1; D is uncertain. CDR1 SEHNR and CDR2 FQNEAQ come from the germline V gene (reference sequence). CDR3 size: 15 residues. V gave up 1 base and J gave up 2 bases, with 9 bases separating them. The CDR3: CASSLVRVAYNEQFF. DNA for the CDR3: TGTGCCAGCAGCTTAGTACGGGTAGCCTACAATGAGCAGTTCTTC. The variable domain in full, completed from reference TRBV7-9 and TRBJ2-1, reads DTGVSQNPRHKITKRGQNVTFRCDPISEHNRLYWYRQTLGQGPEFLTYFQNEAQLEKSRLLSDRFSAERPKGSFSTLEIQRTEQGDSAMYLCASSLVRVAYNEQFFGPGTRLTVL.

The table lists this clonotype with a few counts. The CDR3: CASSQDRRRGQETQYF. The CDR3 DNA is TGCGCCAGCAGCCAAGATCGAAGGAGGGGGCAGGAGACCCAGTACTTC. The rearrangement uses TRBV4-3 and TRBJ2-5, with D tentatively TRBD1 (7 bases). CDR3 size: 16 residues. The germline V and J ends were trimmed by 0 bases and 5 bases, with 16 bases remaining between them. Germline lookup yields CDR1 LGHNA and CDR2 YSLEER.

As regards this clonotype: One junction end does not reproduce the germline sequence, and a read error may be involved. J is TRBJ2-5 and V is TRBV29-1; D possibly matches TRBD1 or TRBD2 (5 bases each). The CDR3 loop spans 14 amino acids. The germline V gene has CDR1 SQVTM and CDR2 ANQGSEA. The DNA of the CDR3 is TGCAGCGCCGGGGCCCGTATTCCAAGAGAGTCTCAGTGCTTC. This codes for CSAGARIPRESQCF.

Turning to this clonotype: Its ends do not fully match the called genes, so a read error is possible. J is TRBJ2-3 and V is TRBV29-1; 9 nucleotides align to TRBD2. Germline loops: CDR1 SQVTM, CDR2 ANQGSEA. The CDR3 has 15 residues. CDR3 coding DNA: TGCAGCTTTGAGGAAAGACTAGCGGCCACAGATACGCAGTATTTT. This encodes CSFEERLAATDTQYF.

A word on this clonotype: A much larger clonotype is one base distant, so this may be a read error. V and J are TRBV2 and TRBJ2-3; weak D call: TRBD2 (7 bases). V lost 11 bases to trimming and J lost 3 bases, with 24 bases between them. Germline V lookup: CDR1 SNHLY, CDR2 FYNNEI. CDR3 length: 16 residues. The CDR3 loop is CAGAGDRGRRTDTQYF. CDR3 bases: TGTGCCGGTGCGGGGGATCGGGGGCGGCGAACAGATACGCAGTATTTT.

This clonotype was picked up many times. The rearrangement links TRBV27 to TRBJ2-1; maybe TRBD1 (5 bases). The CDR3 has 18 residues. Germline V gene lookup returns CDR1 MNHEY and CDR2 SMNVEV (reference sequence). The germline V and J ends were trimmed by 6 bases and 0 bases, with 21 bases remaining between them. CDR3 nucleotide sequence: TGTGCCAGCAGGCCATCCAAATGGACATCAGACTCCTACAATGAGCAGTTCTTC. It yields the protein CASRPSKWTSDSYNEQFF.

Regarding this clonotype: Being one base from a much bigger clone, this may be a read error. The V and J genes are TRBV7-6 and TRBJ2-7; 7 nucleotides agree with TRBD2. CDR1 is SGHVS, CDR2 FNYEAQ, per germline. V lost 6 bases, J lost 3 bases, and 5 bases stayed unmatched. The length of the CDR3 is 13 residues. CDR3 nucleotides: TGTGCCAGCAGTCAGAGCGGGGACTACGAGCAGTACTTC. Its protein is CASSQSGDYEQYF.